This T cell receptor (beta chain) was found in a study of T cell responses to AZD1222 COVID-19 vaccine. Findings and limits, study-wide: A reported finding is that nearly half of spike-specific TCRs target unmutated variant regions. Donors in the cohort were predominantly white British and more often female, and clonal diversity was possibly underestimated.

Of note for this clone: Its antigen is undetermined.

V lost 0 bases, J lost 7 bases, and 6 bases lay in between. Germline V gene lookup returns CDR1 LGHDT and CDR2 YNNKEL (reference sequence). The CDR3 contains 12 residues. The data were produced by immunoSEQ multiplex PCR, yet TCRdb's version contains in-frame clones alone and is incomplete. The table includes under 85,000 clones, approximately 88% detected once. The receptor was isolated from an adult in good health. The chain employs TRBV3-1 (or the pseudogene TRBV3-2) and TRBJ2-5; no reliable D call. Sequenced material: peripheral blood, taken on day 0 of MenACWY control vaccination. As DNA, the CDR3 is TGTGCCAGCAGCCAAGATATAGGGACCCAGTACTTC. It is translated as CASSQDIGTQYF.